A single T cell receptor beta chain is shown here with its context. This clone was seen only a few times. Its antigen remains unidentified. The record has no base qualities; no much larger clone is one base away. The same CDR3 arises from other DNA sequences in this sample as well. These data come from a study of cytomegalovirus exposure and HLA in healthy donors (dated by TCRdb to 2017 to 2019). Regarding the study in general: An earlier analysis of approximately 590 of the donors reported about 250 Gb of sequence data and around 120 million unique TCR beta sequences from about 180 million T cells. Around 320 gigabases of sequencing data and tens of millions of unique TCR sequences were included in an early release covering 550 to 650 HLA-typed donors. Of the roughly 400 genotyped donors, 80% to 90% were placed in the genetic ancestry cluster associated with self-reported Caucasian donors. The study aimed to test whether signatures of past pathogen exposure could be identified by cataloging public T cell receptors. The T cell repertoires of some 700 subjects were profiled by immunosequencing and related to cytomegalovirus serostatus. In addition to the first cohort of around 670 subjects, a separate validation cohort of 130 or so different subjects was used. The study combined high-throughput TCR immunosequencing, statistical association of individual TCRs with disease status, and machine learning to predict cytomegalovirus infection status. A later analysis re-examined previously published TCR beta repertoires from 610 or so donors and added high-resolution HLA genotyping to investigate patterns of TCR occurrence. Rather than drawing on any new phenotypic data, the later analysis identified candidate immune exposures from TCR beta sequences and the way those sequences occurred across donors. An earlier analysis of more than 450 of the donors used high-throughput TCR beta sequencing to judge whether each TCR beta V gene segment behaved as functional or pseudogenic. Donor age, sex, ethnicity and CMV serostatus were compiled together with the repertoire data. Genome-wide SNP genotypes for about 65% of the 666 donors were used in a later genetic analysis, which treated that subset as a discovery cohort. All discovery cohort repertoires had been generated on a single sequencing platform. Class I and class II HLA loci were covered by the typing at four-digit resolution. The number of typed donors differed by locus: about 620-630 for A, B, C, DRB1 and DQB1; approximately 530 for DQA1; roughly 600 for DPA1; and about 450 for DPB1. A handful of DR-DQ haplotypes were handled as single units for association and clustering because linkage in the cohort was strong. On average, roughly 250,000 unique TCR beta nucleotide sequences were sequenced per donor among some 420 genotyped donors of the cohort, with 15% to 20% of those sequences being non-productive.

The cohort was made up of about 610 healthy bone marrow donors. At the time of sampling, every cohort member was nominally healthy, though immune exposures that went unrecorded were likely present. The donor was CMV seropositive and belonged to the group of 270 or so seropositive cohort members. Every donor gave a peripheral blood sample, and the peripheral blood mononuclear cells from that sample were used for TCR beta sequencing. Genomic DNA extraction from the blood cell samples was performed with the Qiagen DNeasy Blood Extraction Kit. Receptor libraries were prepared by the immunoSEQ multiplex PCR assay. For the multiplex PCR, a mixture combining 60 forward primers for TCR Vbeta segments and 13 reverse primers for TCR Jbeta segments was used. The CDR3 region of rearranged TCR beta genes was amplified from genomic DNA by a multiplex PCR assay. Amplified TCR beta libraries were sequenced as 87-base-pair reads on the Illumina HiSeq System. The original pipeline was this. In a later analysis, around 80 million unique TCR beta chains were counted across the approximately 620 repertoires, and around 10 million of these chains were shared by at least two donors. Raw reads were error-corrected and collapsed into unique sequences by a nearest-neighbor algorithm in which closely related sequences were merged to remove PCR and sequencing errors. Alignment of CDR3 sequences to IMGT reference sequences was used to assign V, D and J gene segments. For a sequence to be retained, at least a six-nucleotide match to both a V gene segment and a J gene segment was required. Rearrangements were called productive when the CDR3 lacked stop codons and stayed in frame with V and J; all others were non-productive. CDR3 was defined by IMGT convention, running from the second conserved V-encoded cysteine to the conserved J-encoded phenylalanine. The earlier analysis of approximately 590 of the donors excluded any sequence lacking an unambiguous match to a single V gene segment. In an earlier analysis of approximately 550 of the donors, V segments were called functional above 56.7% productive rearrangements and were called segregating when the between-donor standard deviation exceeded 5%. To diagnose cytomegalovirus status from the catalog of TCR beta chain sequences, a statistical classification framework was built. V and J gene assignment, in a later analysis, came from comparing TCR nucleotide sequences with IMGT/GENE-DB human TR gene sequences. A later analysis assigned CDR3 sequences and most-parsimonious VDJ recombination scenarios with the TCRdist pipeline. In a later analysis, each TCR beta chain was defined by its CDR3 amino acid sequence together with its V-gene family, and reads lacking a unique V-gene family were excluded. As a way to deal with suspected cross-contamination and a sequencing artifact, a later analysis dropped 500 to 700 nucleotide sequences that were highly shared and had low generation probability. For each public chain, a later analysis derived a clonal expansion index from normalized ranks of inferred template counts within each repertoire. In a later analysis, generation probabilities were computed with a VDJ recombination model fitted to out-of-frame rearrangements, and the resulting probabilities were checked against IGoR. A later analysis scored TCR-TCR, TCR-HLA and TCR-CMV co-occurrence with hypergeometric tests, applying a repertoire-size bias correction to TCR pairs. False discovery rates were estimated in a later analysis by permuting HLA or CMV assignments 20 times. In a later analysis, co-occurring TCRs were grouped using DBSCAN, with TCRdist sequence similarity added in when clustering inside HLA-allele-positive subsets. For co-occurrence clustering, repertoires with fewer than 30,000 or more than 120,000 public chains were excluded, along with four or five repertoires with anomalous nucleotide sharing. TCRdb's version of the immuneACCESS table is confined to in-frame rearrangements and falls short of the full clone set. An unresolved V gene accounts for under half of the shortfall where checked; the remainder is of unknown origin. That table furnishes V, J and clone size, whereas the DNA furnished D and trimming. The sample table contains 150,000 to 200,000 clones; only one count was recorded for roughly 71% of them. Jointly, the top ten make up 2.5% to 3% of the sample.

Overall results and qualifications from the work: Some IMGT-functional V segments, including TRBV6-2 and TRBV6-3, could not be distinguished by the 87-base-pair reads and were therefore excluded. The classifier was reported to diagnose cytomegalovirus status with high specificity and sensitivity in both the original and validation cohorts. According to the authors, the approach could potentially be generalized to other disease states and immunological phenotypes. While some public TCRs were present in many individuals, most TCR sequences turned up only very rarely across donors. In a later analysis, HLA-associated TCR beta chains were found to be more clonally expanded and to have lower generation probabilities than equally common non-associated chains. Roughly uniform sequencing depth across donors was assumed in presence/absence analyses, although this assumption may not hold. A later analysis found that most CMV-associated TCR beta chains appeared HLA-restricted, with HLA associations seemingly driven largely by CMV exposure. Specific HLA alleles were associated with about 17,000 TCR beta sequences at a false discovery rate of 0.05 in a later analysis. For the cohort, immune exposure information was limited to CMV serostatus. A total of fewer than 200 TCR beta chains were listed by the study as associated with cytomegalovirus. Broadly in line with IMGT annotations, most TCR beta V segments showed up in productive rearrangements about 87% or about 30% of the time in an earlier analysis of 450 to 750 of the donors. Only TCR beta chains were sequenced in this cohort, and the absence of alpha or paired-chain data limited detectable features. V-gene and J-gene trimming of TCR beta chains was associated with a missense DCLRE1C variant in a later genetic analysis, and the association was replicated in an independent cohort. A few of the identified cytomegalovirus-associated TCR beta chains were confirmed in vitro to be specific for cytomegalovirus antigens. According to a later analysis, parvovirus B19, influenza, CMV and Epstein-Barr virus appeared linked to several top co-occurrence clusters. A further reported finding was that TCR beta sequences accurately predicted the HLA-A and HLA-B alleles for most subjects in the first cohort. A group of highly shared sequence variants was considered likely to be a technical artifact of the sequencing pipeline. According to a later genetic analysis, donors in an Asian-associated ancestry cluster had fewer N-insertions in productive TCRs than the approximately 650-donor mean. Because HLA typing was unavailable for some donors at each locus, only the typed subset was used in association tests. According to a later analysis, TCR association rates differed among HLA loci, with DRB1 alleles showing the most associated TCRs and HLA-C alleles showing the fewest. Strong co-occurrence of HLA alleles, especially DR and DQ, made assigning TCR associations to individual alleles difficult. Linkage disequilibrium might explain the correlated functional status among segregating V segments, but an unknown experimental factor could not be ruled out. The earlier analysis of some 560 of the donors excluded 15 to 20 rarely observed V segments, including chromosome 9 orphons, because counts were too low.

V and J are truncated by 3 bases and 0 bases respectively, leaving an intervening sequence of 6 bases. Taken from cysteine to phenylalanine, the CDR3 has 13 residues. Left in the record is the CDR3 DNA by itself, 39 bases read in frame from the first base. The germline V gene provides CDR1 KGHSH and CDR2 LQKENI. Source material: PBMCs. This TCR was recovered from a woman between 45 and 60 years old in good health and CMV-seropositive. This receptor chain uses TRBV18 and TRBJ2-7; no D gene call is confident. The DNA reads TGTGCCAGCTCACCCCCGAGCTCCTACGAGCAGTACTTC. Translation gives CASSPPSSYEQYF.